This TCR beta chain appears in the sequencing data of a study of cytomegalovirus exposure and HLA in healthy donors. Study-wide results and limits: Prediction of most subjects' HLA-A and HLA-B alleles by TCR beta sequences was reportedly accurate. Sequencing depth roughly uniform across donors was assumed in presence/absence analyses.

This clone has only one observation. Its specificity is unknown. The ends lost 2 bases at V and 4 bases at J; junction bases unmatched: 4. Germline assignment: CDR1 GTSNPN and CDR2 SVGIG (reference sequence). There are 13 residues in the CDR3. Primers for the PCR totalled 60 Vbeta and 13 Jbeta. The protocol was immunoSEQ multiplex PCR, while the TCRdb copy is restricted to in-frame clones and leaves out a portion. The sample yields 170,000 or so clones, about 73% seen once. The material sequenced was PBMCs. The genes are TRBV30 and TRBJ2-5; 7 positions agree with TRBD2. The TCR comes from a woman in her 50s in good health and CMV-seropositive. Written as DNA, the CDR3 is TGTGCCTGGAGTTGGGAGGGACGAGAGACCCAGTACTTC. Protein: CAWSWEGRETQYF.